The table lists the clone carrying this TCR beta chain with a few counts. The ends lost 3 bases at V and 1 base at J; junction bases unmatched: 4. The length of the CDR3 is 16 residues. Germline assignment: CDR1 DFQATT and CDR2 SNEGSKA (reference sequence). The sample comes from a study of T cell responses to AZD1222 COVID-19 vaccine. Measured with immunoSEQ multiplex PCR; TCRdb has only the in-frame clones, and not every one. The sample has roughly 150,000 clones, 94% seen once. The receptor comes from an adult who received the AZD1222 COVID-19 vaccine. The material sequenced was peripheral blood, taken 28 days after the second AZD1222 dose. V and J are TRBV20-1 and TRBJ2-1; 12 bases fit TRBD2. The CDR3 spells CSASSLAGGSYNEQFF. The CDR3 DNA is TGCAGTGCTAGTAGTCTAGCGGGAGGGTCCTACAATGAGCAGTTCTTC.